This T cell receptor beta chain was recovered during a study of patients and donors after allogeneic stem cell transplantation. V lost 8 bases and J lost 6, with 13 bases in between. Looked up from germline, CDR1 is SNHLY and CDR2 is FYNNEI. The length of the CDR3 is 13 residues. TCRdb re-called the RT-PCR reads with MiXCR, one entry per CDR3 protein. The sample holds roughly 200,000 distinct CDR3 sequences; roughly two fifths are singletons and the top ten take around 10%. The TCR originated in a human donor who was either an allogeneic HSCT recipient or a stem cell or donor lymphocyte infusion donor (not recorded which). It is not recorded whose cells these are; they may come from a transplant donor. The sequencing input was blood, either unsorted or a sorted T cell fraction (not recorded which). V is TRBV2 and J is TRBJ1-4, with D possibly matching TRBD1 (6 bases). The CDR3 coding sequence is TGTGCCAGCCAGCAGGGGAGCGATGAAAAACTGTTTTTT. Its translation: CASQQGSDEKLFF.